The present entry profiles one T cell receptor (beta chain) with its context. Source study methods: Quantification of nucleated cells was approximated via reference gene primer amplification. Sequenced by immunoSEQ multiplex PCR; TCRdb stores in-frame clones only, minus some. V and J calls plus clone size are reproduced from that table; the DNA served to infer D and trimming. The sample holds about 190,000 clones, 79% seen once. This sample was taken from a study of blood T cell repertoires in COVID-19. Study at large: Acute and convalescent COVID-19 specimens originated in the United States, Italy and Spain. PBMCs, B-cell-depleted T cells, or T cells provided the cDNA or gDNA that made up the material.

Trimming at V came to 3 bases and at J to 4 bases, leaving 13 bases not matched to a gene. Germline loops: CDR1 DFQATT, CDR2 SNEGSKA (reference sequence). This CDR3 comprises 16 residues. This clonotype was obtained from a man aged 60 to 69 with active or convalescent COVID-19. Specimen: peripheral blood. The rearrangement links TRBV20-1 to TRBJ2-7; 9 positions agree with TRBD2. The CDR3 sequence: CSASDWMVAGVYEQYF. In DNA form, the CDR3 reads TGCAGTGCTAGTGATTGGATGGTAGCGGGAGTATACGAGCAGTACTTC.